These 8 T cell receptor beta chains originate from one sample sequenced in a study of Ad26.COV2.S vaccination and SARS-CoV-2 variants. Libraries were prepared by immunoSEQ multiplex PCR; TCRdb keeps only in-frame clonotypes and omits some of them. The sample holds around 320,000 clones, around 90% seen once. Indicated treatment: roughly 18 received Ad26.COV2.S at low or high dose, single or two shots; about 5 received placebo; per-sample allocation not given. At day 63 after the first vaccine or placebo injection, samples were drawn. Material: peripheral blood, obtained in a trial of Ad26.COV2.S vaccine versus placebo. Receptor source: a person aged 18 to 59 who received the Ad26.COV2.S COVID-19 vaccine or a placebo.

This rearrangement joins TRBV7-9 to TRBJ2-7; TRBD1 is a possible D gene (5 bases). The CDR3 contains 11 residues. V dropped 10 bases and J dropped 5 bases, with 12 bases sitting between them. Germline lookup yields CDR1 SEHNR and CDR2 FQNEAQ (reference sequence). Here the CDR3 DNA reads TGTGCCAACGGACACCCTAACGAGCAGTACTTC. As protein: CANGHPNEQYF. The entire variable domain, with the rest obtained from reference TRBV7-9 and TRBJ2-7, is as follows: DTGVSQNPRHKITKRGQNVTFRCDPISEHNRLYWYRQTLGQGPEFLTYFQNEAQLEKSRLLSDRFSAERPKGSFSTLEIQRTEQGDSAMYLCANGHPNEQYFGPGTRLTVT.

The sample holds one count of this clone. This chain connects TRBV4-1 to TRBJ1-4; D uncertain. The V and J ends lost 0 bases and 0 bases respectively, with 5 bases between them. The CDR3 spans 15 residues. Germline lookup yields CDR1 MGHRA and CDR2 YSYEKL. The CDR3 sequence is CASSQDGSTNEKLFF. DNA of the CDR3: TGCGCCAGCAGCCAAGATGGATCAACTAATGAAAAACTGTTTTTT.

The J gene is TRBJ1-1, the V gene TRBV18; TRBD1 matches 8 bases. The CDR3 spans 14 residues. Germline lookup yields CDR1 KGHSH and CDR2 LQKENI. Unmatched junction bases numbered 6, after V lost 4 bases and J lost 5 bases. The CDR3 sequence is CASSLQGVVTEAFF. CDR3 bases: TGTGCCAGCTCACTACAGGGGGTAGTGACTGAAGCTTTCTTT. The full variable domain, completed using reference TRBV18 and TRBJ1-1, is NAGVMQNPRHLVRRRGQEARLRCSPMKGHSHVYWYRQLPEEGLKFMVYLQKENIIDESGMPKERFSAEFPKEGPSILRIQQVVRGDSAAYFCASSLQGVVTEAFFGQGTRLTVV.

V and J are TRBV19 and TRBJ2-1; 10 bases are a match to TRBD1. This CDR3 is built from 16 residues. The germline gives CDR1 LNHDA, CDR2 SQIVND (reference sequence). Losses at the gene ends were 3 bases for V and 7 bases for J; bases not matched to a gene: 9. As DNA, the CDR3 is TGTGCCAGTAGTATCGCCCCGGGACAGGGGAGTAATGAGCAGTTCTTC. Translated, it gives CASSIAPGQGSNEQFF.

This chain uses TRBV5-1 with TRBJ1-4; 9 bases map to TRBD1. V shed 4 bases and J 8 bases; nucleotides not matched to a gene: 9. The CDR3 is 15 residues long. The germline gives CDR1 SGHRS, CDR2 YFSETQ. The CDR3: CASSATGTGREKLFF. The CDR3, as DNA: TGCGCCAGCAGCGCCACCGGGACAGGGAGGGAAAAACTGTTTTTT.

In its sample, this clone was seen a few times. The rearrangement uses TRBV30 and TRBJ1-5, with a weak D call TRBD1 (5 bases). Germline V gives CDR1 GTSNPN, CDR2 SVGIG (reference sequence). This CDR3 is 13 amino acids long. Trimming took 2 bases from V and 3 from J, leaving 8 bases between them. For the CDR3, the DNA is TGTGCCTGGAGTTTACAGGACAATCAGCCCCAGCATTTT. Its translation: CAWSLQDNQPQHF.

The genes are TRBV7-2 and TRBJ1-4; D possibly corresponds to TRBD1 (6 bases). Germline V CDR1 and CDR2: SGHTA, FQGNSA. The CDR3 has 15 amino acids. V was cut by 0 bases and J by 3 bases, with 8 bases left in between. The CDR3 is CASSLAGGANEKLFF. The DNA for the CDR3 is TGTGCCAGCAGCTTAGCGGGGGGCGCTAATGAAAAACTGTTTTTT.

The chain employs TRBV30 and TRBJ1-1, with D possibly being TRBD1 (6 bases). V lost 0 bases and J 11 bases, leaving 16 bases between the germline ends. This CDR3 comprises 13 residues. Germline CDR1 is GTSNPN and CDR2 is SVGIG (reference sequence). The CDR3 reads CAWSVLAGVRAFF. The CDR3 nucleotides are TGTGCCTGGAGTGTACTGGCAGGGGTCCGGGCTTTCTTT.